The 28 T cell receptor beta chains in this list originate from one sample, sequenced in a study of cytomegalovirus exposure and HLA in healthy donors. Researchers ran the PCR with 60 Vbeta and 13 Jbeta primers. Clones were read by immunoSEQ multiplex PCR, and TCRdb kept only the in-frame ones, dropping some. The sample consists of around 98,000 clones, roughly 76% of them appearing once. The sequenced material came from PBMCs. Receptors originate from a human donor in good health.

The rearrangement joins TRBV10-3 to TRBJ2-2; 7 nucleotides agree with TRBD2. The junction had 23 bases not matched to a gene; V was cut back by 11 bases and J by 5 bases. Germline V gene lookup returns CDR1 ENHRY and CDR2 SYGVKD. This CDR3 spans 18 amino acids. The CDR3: CAVARVVGGTGGTGELFF. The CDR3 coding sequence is TGTGCCGTTGCCCGCGTCGTGGGTGGGACCGGGGGGACCGGGGAGCTGTTTTTT.

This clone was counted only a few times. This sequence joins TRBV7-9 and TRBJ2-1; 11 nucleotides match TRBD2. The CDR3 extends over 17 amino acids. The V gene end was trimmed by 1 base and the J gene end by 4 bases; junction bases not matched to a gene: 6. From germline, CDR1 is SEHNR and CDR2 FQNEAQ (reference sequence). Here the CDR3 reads CASSLVSGGAIYNEQFF. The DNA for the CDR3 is TGTGCCAGCAGCTTAGTTAGCGGGGGGGCGATTTACAATGAGCAGTTCTTC.

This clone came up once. The DNA for the CDR3 is TGTGCCAGCAGCGCCGGGGGGACAGGCGAAAAACTGTTTTTT. Protein: CASSAGGTGEKLFF. The chain combines TRBV2 with TRBJ1-4, with 8 positions matching TRBD1. This CDR3 has 14 amino acids. Germline CDR1 SNHLY, CDR2 FYNNEI. V lost 6 bases to trimming and J lost 8 bases; unmatched junction nucleotides: 8.

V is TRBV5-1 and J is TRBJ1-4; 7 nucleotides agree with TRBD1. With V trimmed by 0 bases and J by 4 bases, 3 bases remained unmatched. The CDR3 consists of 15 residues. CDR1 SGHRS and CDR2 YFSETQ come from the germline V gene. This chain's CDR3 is CASSLAGTVNEKLFF. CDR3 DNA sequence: TGCGCCAGCAGCTTGGCCGGGACAGTTAATGAAAAACTGTTTTTT.

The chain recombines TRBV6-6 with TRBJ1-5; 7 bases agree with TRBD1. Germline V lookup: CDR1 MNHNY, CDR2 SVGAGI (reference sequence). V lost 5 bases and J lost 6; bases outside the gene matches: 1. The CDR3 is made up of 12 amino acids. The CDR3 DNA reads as TGTGCCAGCAGTGACAGGGCTCAGCCCCAGCATTTT. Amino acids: CASSDRAQPQHF.

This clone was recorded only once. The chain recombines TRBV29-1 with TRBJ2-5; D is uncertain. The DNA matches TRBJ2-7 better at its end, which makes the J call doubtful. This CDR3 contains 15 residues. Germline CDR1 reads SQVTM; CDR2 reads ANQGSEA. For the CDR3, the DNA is TGCAGCGTCCCCGAGGAAAGATCGAGAGTAGGCGAGCAGTACTTC. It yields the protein CSVPEERSRVGEQYF.

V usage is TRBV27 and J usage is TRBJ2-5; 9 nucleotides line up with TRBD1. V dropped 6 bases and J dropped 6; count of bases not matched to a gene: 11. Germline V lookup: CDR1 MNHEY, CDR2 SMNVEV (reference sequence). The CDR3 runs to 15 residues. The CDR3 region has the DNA TGTGCCAGCAGGCCCGCCGGGGACAGGGCCAAGACCCAGTACTTC. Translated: CASRPAGDRAKTQYF.

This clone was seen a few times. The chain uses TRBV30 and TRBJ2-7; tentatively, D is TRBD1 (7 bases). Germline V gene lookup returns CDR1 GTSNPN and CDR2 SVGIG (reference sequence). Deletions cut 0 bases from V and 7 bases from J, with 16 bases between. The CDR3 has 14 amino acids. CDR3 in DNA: TGTGCCTGGAGTGTACGCGGGACAGTGAGAGAGCAGTACTTC. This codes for CAWSVRGTVREQYF.

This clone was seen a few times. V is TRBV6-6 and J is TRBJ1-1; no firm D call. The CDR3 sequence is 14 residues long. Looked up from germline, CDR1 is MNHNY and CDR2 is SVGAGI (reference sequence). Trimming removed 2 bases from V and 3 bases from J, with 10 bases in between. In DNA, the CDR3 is TGTGCCAGCAGTTACAGGGCGGGTGACACTGAAGCTTTCTTT. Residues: CASSYRAGDTEAFF.

The CDR3 is CASSASLREGLPYEQYF. CDR3 DNA: TGTGCCAGCAGTGCTTCCCTGCGGGAGGGTCTCCCCTACGAGCAGTACTTC. The V and J genes are TRBV2 and TRBJ2-7, with 9 bases lining up with TRBD2. Germline CDR1 is SNHLY and CDR2 is FYNNEI. V lost 4 bases and J lost 2; bases outside the gene matches: 12. There are 17 residues in the CDR3. The variable domain in full, completed from reference TRBV2 and TRBJ2-7, reads EPEVTQTPSHQVTQMGQEVILRCVPISNHLYFYWYRQILGQKVEFLVSFYNNEISEKSEIFDDQFSVERPDGSNFTLKIRSTKLEDSAMYFCASSASLREGLPYEQYFGPGTRLTVT.

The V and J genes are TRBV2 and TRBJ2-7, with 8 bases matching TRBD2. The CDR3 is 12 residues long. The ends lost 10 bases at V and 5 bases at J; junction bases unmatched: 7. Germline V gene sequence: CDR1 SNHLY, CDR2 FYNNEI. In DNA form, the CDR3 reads TGTGCCAATACGGGGGGGCGCGACGAGCAGTACTTC. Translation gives CANTGGRDEQYF.

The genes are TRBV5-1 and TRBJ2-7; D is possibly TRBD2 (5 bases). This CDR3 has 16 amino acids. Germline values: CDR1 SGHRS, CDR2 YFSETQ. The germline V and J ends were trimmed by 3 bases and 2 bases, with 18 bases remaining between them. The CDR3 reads CASSYSSGIRTYEQYF. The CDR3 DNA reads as TGCGCCAGCAGCTACTCGTCCGGGATCCGAACCTACGAGCAGTACTTC.

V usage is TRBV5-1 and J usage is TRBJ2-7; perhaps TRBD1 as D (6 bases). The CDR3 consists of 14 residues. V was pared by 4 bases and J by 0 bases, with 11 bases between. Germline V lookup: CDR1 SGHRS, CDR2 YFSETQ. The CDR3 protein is CASSLGDNSYEQYF. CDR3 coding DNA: TGCGCCAGCAGCCTGGGGGACAACTCCTACGAGCAGTACTTC.

CDR3 protein: CASSHPNQPQHF. The CDR3 nucleotides are TGTGCCAGCAGCCATCCGAATCAGCCCCAGCATTTT. V is TRBV4-2 and J is TRBJ1-5, with D unclear. The V end was cut by 3 bases, the J end by 4 bases, with 4 bases between. This CDR3 spans 12 amino acids. CDR1 is LGHNA, CDR2 YNFKEQ, per germline.

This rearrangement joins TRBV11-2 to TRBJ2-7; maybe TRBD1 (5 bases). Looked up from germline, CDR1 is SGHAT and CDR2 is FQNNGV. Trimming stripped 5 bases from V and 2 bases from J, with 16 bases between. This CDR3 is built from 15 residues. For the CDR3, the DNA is TGTGCCAGCAGCCCTGAGGCCAGGGTCCCCTACGAGCAGTACTTC. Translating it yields CASSPEARVPYEQYF.

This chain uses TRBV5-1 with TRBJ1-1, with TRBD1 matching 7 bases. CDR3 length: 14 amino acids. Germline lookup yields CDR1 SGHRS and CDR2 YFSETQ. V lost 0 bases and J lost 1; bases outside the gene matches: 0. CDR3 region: CASSLDRGNTEAFF. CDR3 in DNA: TGCGCCAGCAGCTTGGACAGGGGGAACACTGAAGCTTTCTTT.

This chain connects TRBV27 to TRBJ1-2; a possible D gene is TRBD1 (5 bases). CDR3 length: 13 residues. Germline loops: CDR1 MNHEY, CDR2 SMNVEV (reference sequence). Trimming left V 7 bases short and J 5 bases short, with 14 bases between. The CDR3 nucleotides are TGTGCCAGCACGCTAGGGGTTGGATATGGCTACACCTTC. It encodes CASTLGVGYGYTF.

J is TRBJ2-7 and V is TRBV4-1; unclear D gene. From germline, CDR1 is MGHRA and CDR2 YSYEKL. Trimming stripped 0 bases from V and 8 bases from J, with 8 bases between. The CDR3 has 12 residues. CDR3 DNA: TGCGCCAGCAGCCAAGACGAGAGCAAGCAGTACTTC. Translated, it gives CASSQDESKQYF.

CDR3 DNA sequence: TGTGCCAGCAGCACCCTTGGGACAGGGTGGGGGGGAGATACGCAGTATTTT. This sequence encodes CASSTLGTGWGGDTQYF. The chain employs TRBV11-2 and TRBJ2-3, with 9 bases identical to TRBD1. With V trimmed by 5 bases and J by 5 bases, 14 bases remained unmatched. CDR3 length: 17 amino acids. Per the germline V gene, CDR1 is SGHAT and CDR2 is FQNNGV.

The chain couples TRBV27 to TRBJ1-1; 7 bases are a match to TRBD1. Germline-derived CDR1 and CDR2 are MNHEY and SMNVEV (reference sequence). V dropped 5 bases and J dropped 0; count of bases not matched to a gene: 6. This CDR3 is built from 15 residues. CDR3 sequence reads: CASSLRTGVNTEAFF. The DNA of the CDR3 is TGTGCCAGCAGTCTACGGACAGGTGTGAACACTGAAGCTTTCTTT.

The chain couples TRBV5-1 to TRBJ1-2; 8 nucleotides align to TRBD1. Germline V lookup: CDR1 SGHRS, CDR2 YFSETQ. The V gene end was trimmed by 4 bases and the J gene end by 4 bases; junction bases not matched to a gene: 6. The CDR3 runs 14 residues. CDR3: CASSGGQGPYGYTF. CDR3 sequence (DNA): TGCGCCAGCAGCGGTGGACAGGGCCCCTATGGCTACACCTTC.

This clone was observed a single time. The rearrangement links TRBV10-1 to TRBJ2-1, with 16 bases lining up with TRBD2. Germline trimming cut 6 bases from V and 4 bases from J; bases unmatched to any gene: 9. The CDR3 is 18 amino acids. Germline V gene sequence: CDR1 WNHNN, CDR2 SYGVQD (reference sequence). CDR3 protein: CASRGLAGGPDLYNEQFF. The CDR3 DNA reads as TGCGCCAGCAGGGGACTAGCGGGAGGGCCGGATCTTTACAATGAGCAGTTCTTC.

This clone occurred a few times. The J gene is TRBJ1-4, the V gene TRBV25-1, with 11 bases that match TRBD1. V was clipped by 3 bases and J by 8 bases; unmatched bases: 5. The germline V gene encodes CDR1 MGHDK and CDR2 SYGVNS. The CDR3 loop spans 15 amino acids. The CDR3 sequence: CASSEYGTGGEKLFF. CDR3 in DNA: TGTGCCAGCAGTGAGTACGGGACAGGGGGAGAAAAACTGTTTTTT.

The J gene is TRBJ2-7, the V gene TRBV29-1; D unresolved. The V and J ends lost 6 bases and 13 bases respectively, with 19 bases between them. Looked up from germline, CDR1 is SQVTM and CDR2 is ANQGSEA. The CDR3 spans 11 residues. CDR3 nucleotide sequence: TGCAGCGTCGGTACTGACTCCAGCCGTTACTTC. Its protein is CSVGTDSSRYF.

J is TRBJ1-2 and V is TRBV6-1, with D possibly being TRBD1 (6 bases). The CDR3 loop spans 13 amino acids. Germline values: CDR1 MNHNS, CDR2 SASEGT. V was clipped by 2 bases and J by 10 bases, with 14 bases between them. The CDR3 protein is CASSEWAGVVYTF. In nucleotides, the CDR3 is TGTGCCAGCAGTGAATGGGCAGGGGTCGTCTACACCTTC.

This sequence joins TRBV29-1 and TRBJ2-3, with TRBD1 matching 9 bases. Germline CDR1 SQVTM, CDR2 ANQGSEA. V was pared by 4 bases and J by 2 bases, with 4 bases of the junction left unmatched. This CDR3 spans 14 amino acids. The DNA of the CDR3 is TGCAGCGTTGGGACAGGGGAGGTCACAGATACGCAGTATTTT. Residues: CSVGTGEVTDTQYF.

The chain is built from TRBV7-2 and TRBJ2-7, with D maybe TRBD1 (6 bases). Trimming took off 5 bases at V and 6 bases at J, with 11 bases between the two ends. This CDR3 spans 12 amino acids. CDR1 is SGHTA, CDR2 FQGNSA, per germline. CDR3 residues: CASSRQVAEQYF. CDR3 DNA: TGTGCCAGCAGCCGACAGGTTGCCGAGCAGTACTTC.

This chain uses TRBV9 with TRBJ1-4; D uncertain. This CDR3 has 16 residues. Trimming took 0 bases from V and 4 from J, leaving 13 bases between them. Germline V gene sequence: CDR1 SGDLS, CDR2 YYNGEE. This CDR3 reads CASSVGHFRSNEKLFF. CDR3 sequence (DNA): TGTGCCAGCAGCGTAGGCCACTTCCGGAGTAATGAAAAACTGTTTTTT.